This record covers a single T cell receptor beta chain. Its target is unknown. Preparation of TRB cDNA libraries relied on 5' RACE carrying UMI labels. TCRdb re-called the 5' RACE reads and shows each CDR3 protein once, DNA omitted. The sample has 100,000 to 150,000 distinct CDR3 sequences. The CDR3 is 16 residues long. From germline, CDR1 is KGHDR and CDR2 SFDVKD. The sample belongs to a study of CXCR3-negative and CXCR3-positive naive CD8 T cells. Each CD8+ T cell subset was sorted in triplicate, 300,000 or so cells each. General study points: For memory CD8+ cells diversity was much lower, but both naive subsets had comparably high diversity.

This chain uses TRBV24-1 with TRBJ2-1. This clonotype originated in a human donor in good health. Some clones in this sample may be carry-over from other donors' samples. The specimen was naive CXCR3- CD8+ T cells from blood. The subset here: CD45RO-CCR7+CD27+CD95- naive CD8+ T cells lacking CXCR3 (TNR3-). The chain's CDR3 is CATSDPELNSYNEQFF.